The 29 T cell receptor beta chains below were found in one sample sequenced in a study of blood T cells in healthy people across ages. A J-beta primer mix and a sample-barcoded 5' primer were used in a second PCR of about 7 to 12 cycles. TCRdb processed the 5' RACE reads anew with MiXCR; each CDR3 protein has one entry. The data contain approximately 1.5 million distinct CDR3 sequences, about 35% of them singletons. The sequenced sample was blood. The origin of the receptors is a woman under 40 in good health.

The V and J genes are TRBV20-1 and TRBJ2-1; 7 nucleotides agree with TRBD2. V was pared by 4 bases and J by 4 bases, with 7 bases of the junction left unmatched. CDR1 and CDR2 (germline): DFQATT, SNEGSKA (reference sequence). The CDR3 covers 14 residues. The CDR3 is CSATTSAKYNEQFF. In DNA, the CDR3 is TGCAGTGCTACAACTAGCGCGAAGTACAATGAGCAGTTCTTC.

This chain connects TRBV7-3 to TRBJ2-1; perhaps TRBD2 as D (6 bases). Germline-derived CDR1 and CDR2 are SGHTA and FQGTGA. This CDR3 spans 15 amino acids. The V end lost 6 bases, the J end lost 0 bases, and 12 bases lay between the germline ends. Written as DNA, the CDR3 is TGTGCCAGCAGGCTTGGGAGGAGCTCCTACAATGAGCAGTTCTTC. This translates into CASRLGRSSYNEQFF.

Only a few counts were recorded for this clonotype. CDR3 DNA: TGTGCCTGGACTGTCTCAGGGGGCAAAGAGACCCAGTACTTC. It encodes CAWTVSGGKETQYF. The chain has TRBV30 and TRBJ2-5; TRBD1 aligns across 8 bases. The CDR3 has 14 residues. V lost 4 bases and J lost 3; bases outside the gene matches: 7. Germline-derived CDR1 and CDR2 are GTSNPN and SVGIG (reference sequence).

V usage is TRBV13 and J usage is TRBJ2-5, with 9 bases lining up with TRBD1. Germline-derived CDR1 and CDR2 are PRHDT and FYEKMQ (reference sequence). This CDR3 has 17 residues. Trimming removed 3 bases from V and 2 bases from J; junction bases left unmatched: 10. The CDR3 DNA reads as TGTGCCAGCAGCTTGGGGGAGAACAGGGGGCTTCAAGAGACCCAGTACTTC. Translation: CASSLGENRGLQETQYF.

The V gene is TRBV7-3, the J gene TRBJ1-5; no reliable D call. Germline loops: CDR1 SGHTA, CDR2 FQGTGA. V lost 2 bases and J lost 1, with 9 bases in between. The CDR3 contains 15 residues. CDR3 nucleotide sequence: TGTGCCAGCAGCTTATATCACGGAAGCAATCAGCCCCAGCATTTT. This codes for CASSLYHGSNQPQHF.

The chain recombines TRBV20-1 with TRBJ2-7, with 7 bases that match TRBD2. This CDR3 comprises 13 residues. V lost 6 bases, J lost 6 bases, and 11 bases stayed unmatched. Germline lookup yields CDR1 DFQATT and CDR2 SNEGSKA (reference sequence). Here the CDR3 DNA reads TGCAGTGCCGAGGGGAGGGATCCCAGCGAGCAGTACTTC. Its protein product is CSAEGRDPSEQYF.

This sequence joins TRBV12-3 or TRBV12-4 and TRBJ2-7; 7 positions match TRBD2. This CDR3 comprises 14 residues. J was trimmed by 7 bases and V by 5 bases; bases with no gene match: 11. The CDR3 loop is CASSPSAGPQEQYF. The CDR3 DNA sequence: TGTGCCAGCAGTCCGTCAGCGGGACCACAGGAGCAGTACTTC.

V usage is TRBV27 and J usage is TRBJ2-7; D is ambiguous. The CDR3 spans 13 residues. Germline loops: CDR1 MNHEY, CDR2 SMNVEV (reference sequence). V was shortened by 6 bases and J by 3 bases, with 12 bases between the two germline ends. The CDR3, as DNA: TGTGCCAGCAGCCACGGACCCAACTACGAGCAGTACTTC. Protein sequence: CASSHGPNYEQYF.

This chain uses TRBV30 with TRBJ2-5; the match to TRBD2 covers 12 bases. Germline CDR1 GTSNPN, CDR2 SVGIG (reference sequence). The V gene end was trimmed by 5 bases and the J gene end by 0 bases; junction bases not matched to a gene: 4. The CDR3 extends over 15 amino acids. CDR3 nucleotide sequence: TGTGCCTGGGGACGGACTAGCGGGAACCAAGAGACCCAGTACTTC. This gives the protein CAWGRTSGNQETQYF.

The rearrangement uses TRBV9 and TRBJ2-5; D unresolved. V lost 3 bases, J lost 2 bases, and 11 bases lay in between. Germline V gene sequence: CDR1 SGDLS, CDR2 YYNGEE. There are 14 residues in the CDR3. CDR3 loop: CASSGDHLQETQYF. DNA for the CDR3: TGTGCCAGCAGCGGCGACCACTTACAAGAGACCCAGTACTTC.

The rearrangement links TRBV27 to TRBJ2-2; a possible D gene is TRBD1 (6 bases). Germline loops: CDR1 MNHEY, CDR2 SMNVEV (reference sequence). The V gene lost 8 bases and the J gene lost 1 base, with 20 bases spanning the gap. This CDR3 has 17 residues. The DNA for the CDR3 is TGTGCCAGCCCTCCTAGGGGGAAGGGCGAGAACACCGGGGAGCTGTTTTTT. Translation: CASPPRGKGENTGELFF.

This chain's CDR3 is CAISESDASNQPQHF. CDR3 sequence (DNA): TGTGCCATCAGTGAGTCAGACGCTAGCAATCAGCCCCAGCATTTT. V is TRBV10-3 and J is TRBJ1-5; D gene ambiguous. V dropped 0 bases and J dropped 0 bases, with 6 bases sitting between them. Germline V CDR1 and CDR2: ENHRY, SYGVKD. This CDR3 region has 15 residues.

This clonotype was seen more than once but under ten times. The chain carries TRBV9 and TRBJ1-1; 7 nucleotides match TRBD1. V lost 1 base, J lost 5 bases, and 5 bases stayed unmatched. This CDR3 spans 14 amino acids. Germline assignment: CDR1 SGDLS and CDR2 YYNGEE. CDR3 sequence reads: CASSVRAGGTEAFF. CDR3 nucleotides: TGTGCCAGCAGCGTAAGGGCAGGGGGAACTGAAGCTTTCTTT.

This chain links TRBV9 with TRBJ1-5, with D possibly matching TRBD1 (5 bases). Germline V gene sequence: CDR1 SGDLS, CDR2 YYNGEE. Trimming pared 0 bases from V and 5 bases from J, leaving 15 bases between. CDR3 length equals 16 residues. The CDR3 nucleotides are TGTGCCAGCAGCGTAGGTAAGGGGCCCAAATATCAGCCCCAGCATTTT. This encodes CASSVGKGPKYQPQHF.

V usage is TRBV6-5 and J usage is TRBJ2-1, with D unclear. The CDR3 is 15 amino acids. V lost 11 bases and J 0 bases, leaving 17 bases between the germline ends. Germline CDR1 is MNHEY and CDR2 is SVGAGI. CDR3 nucleotide sequence: TGTGCCTGCCGTGAGGATCCTACCTCCTACAATGAGCAGTTCTTC. This codes for CACREDPTSYNEQFF.

The chain joins TRBV20-1 to TRBJ2-7, with D hard to call. The CDR3 covers 13 residues. Trimming removed 0 bases from V and 2 bases from J, with 8 bases in between. The germline CDR1 and CDR2 sequences are DFQATT and SNEGSKA (reference sequence). CDR3 sequence: CSARDSDPYEQYF. DNA for the CDR3: TGCAGTGCTAGAGATTCCGACCCCTACGAGCAGTACTTC.

In its sample, this clonotype was seen many times. Germline is not matched at one junction end, which may reflect a read error. The chain is built from TRBV5-1 and TRBJ2-5; D is possibly TRBD2 (5 bases). This CDR3 has 12 amino acids. The germline V gene encodes CDR1 SGHRS and CDR2 YFSETQ. In DNA, the CDR3 is TGTGCCAGCAGCTTAGCGCGGGAGACCCAGTACTTC. Its protein is CASSLARETQYF.

The table lists this clonotype with a few counts. This chain joins TRBV5-6 and TRBJ2-5, with 13 bases identical to TRBD2. The length of the CDR3 is 17 residues. From germline, CDR1 is SGHDT and CDR2 YYEEEE. The ends lost 4 bases at V and 4 bases at J; junction bases unmatched: 10. This CDR3 reads CASSPRLAGGFAETQYF. The CDR3 bases are TGTGCCAGCAGCCCCCGACTAGCGGGGGGCTTTGCAGAGACCCAGTACTTC.

This clonotype was detected only a few times. This chain joins TRBV20-1 and TRBJ2-7, with unresolved D. The CDR3 contains 15 residues. Trimming took 4 bases from V and 1 from J, leaving 17 bases between them. Germline CDR1 is DFQATT and CDR2 is SNEGSKA (reference sequence). This CDR3 reads CSAKRSKRESYEQYF. The CDR3 bases are TGCAGTGCTAAAAGATCCAAACGTGAGTCCTACGAGCAGTACTTC.

This clonotype was counted between two and nine times. V usage is TRBV6-5 and J usage is TRBJ2-7, with 11 nucleotides matching TRBD2. The CDR3 has 16 amino acids. Germline CDR1 MNHEY, CDR2 SVGAGI. V was clipped by 7 bases and J by 7 bases; unmatched bases: 15. The CDR3 DNA reads as TGTGCCAGCACCCGCGGGACTAGCGGAGGGTTCGATGAGCAGTACTTC. The encoded protein is CASTRGTSGGFDEQYF.

The rearrangement links TRBV3-1 to TRBJ2-5; TRBD2 agrees at 13 bases. With 1 base clipped from V and 3 bases from J, the junction kept 5 bases outside the gene matches. Germline V CDR1 and CDR2: LGHDT, YNNKEL (reference sequence). The CDR3 is made up of 17 amino acids. The CDR3 DNA follows: TGTGCCAGCAGCCAAGTACTAGCGGGGGGGCTGGAAGAGACCCAGTACTTC. Translating gives CASSQVLAGGLEETQYF.

This clonotype appeared a few times. The rearrangement joins TRBV6-5 to TRBJ2-3, with 9 bases identical to TRBD1. The V segment lost 0 bases and the J segment 2 bases; nucleotides outside the gene matches: 3. The CDR3 is 16 residues long. CDR1 and CDR2 (germline): MNHEY, SVGAGI. The CDR3 sequence: CASSYSRDRVTDTQYF. CDR3 nucleotide sequence: TGTGCCAGCAGTTACTCTCGGGACAGGGTCACAGATACGCAGTATTTT.

V is TRBV6-5 and J is TRBJ2-5; tentatively, D is TRBD1 (6 bases). CDR1 is MNHEY and CDR2 is SVGAGI in the germline V gene. V was trimmed by 4 bases and J by 5 bases, leaving 14 bases between them. This CDR3 region has 14 residues. The CDR3 sequence is CASSSGASWETQYF. CDR3 DNA sequence: TGTGCCAGCAGTTCAGGGGCTTCCTGGGAGACCCAGTACTTC.

This clonotype was recorded a few times. This chain uses TRBV6-1 with TRBJ1-2; D possibly corresponds to TRBD1 (5 bases). V shed 4 bases and J shed 2 bases, with 11 bases lying between them. CDR3 length equals 14 residues. Germline V lookup: CDR1 MNHNS, CDR2 SASEGT. The CDR3 protein is CASSASKGNYGYTF. CDR3 sequence (DNA): TGTGCCAGCAGTGCTTCTAAGGGGAACTATGGCTACACCTTC.

This clonotype was counted between two and nine times. The J gene is TRBJ1-6, the V gene TRBV20-1, with 7 bases lining up with TRBD1. The CDR3 has 15 amino acids. Germline V gene sequence: CDR1 DFQATT, CDR2 SNEGSKA (reference sequence). With V trimmed by 0 bases and J by 12 bases, 11 bases remained unmatched. CDR3 protein: CSARETGARRGPLHF. DNA for the CDR3: TGCAGTGCTAGAGAAACAGGGGCCCGTAGGGGACCCCTCCACTTT.

This sequence joins TRBV3-1 and TRBJ2-3; 8 bases match TRBD1. There are 14 residues in the CDR3. The J segment lost 4 bases and the V segment lost 5 bases, leaving 5 bases of the junction unmatched. Germline CDR1 is LGHDT and CDR2 is YNNKEL (reference sequence). DNA for the CDR3: TGTGCCAGCAGCTCAGGGGGCAGGGCAGATACGCAGTATTTT. Translation: CASSSGGRADTQYF.

In its sample, this clonotype was seen once. The chain uses TRBV27 and TRBJ2-3; 9 positions agree with TRBD2. From germline, CDR1 is MNHEY and CDR2 SMNVEV (reference sequence). This CDR3 has 17 residues. J lost 1 base, V lost 3 bases, and 8 bases had no gene match. DNA of the CDR3: TGTGCCAGCAGTTTTACTGAGGGCGGGAGGGGCACAGATACGCAGTATTTT. The encoded protein is CASSFTEGGRGTDTQYF.

This clonotype was observed a few times. In DNA form, the CDR3 reads TGTGCCAGCAGGATCTCGGGACTAGGGAGGGGTGAGCAGTTCTTC. This gives the protein CASRISGLGRGEQFF. V gene TRBV6-2 or TRBV6-3 combines with J gene TRBJ2-1, with 8 bases lining up with TRBD2. The CDR3 totals 15 residues. Germline V gene lookup returns CDR1 MNHEY and CDR2 SVGEGT. After removal of 6 bases from V and 9 bases from J, the junction contained 13 bases not matched to a gene.

The CDR3 spells CASSLDRGTNGYTF. The DNA of the CDR3 is TGTGCCAGCAGTTTGGACAGGGGGACAAATGGCTACACCTTC. The rearrangement links TRBV28 to TRBJ1-2; TRBD1 aligns across 10 bases. Unmatched junction bases numbered 4, after V lost 3 bases and J lost 6 bases. This CDR3 is built from 14 residues. Germline V lookup: CDR1 MDHEN, CDR2 SYDVKM.